The rows below give T cell receptor beta chains drawn from one sample of a study of blood T cell repertoires in COVID-19. Clones were sequenced by immunoSEQ multiplex PCR, and TCRdb holds only the in-frame ones, with some missing. The sample comprises over 250,000 clones, around 84% of which are singletons, and about 4% rests with the top ten. What was sequenced was PBMCs or T cells enriched from blood (not recorded which). All receptors come from a young man with acute COVID-19. The CDR3 runs from the conserved cysteine through the conserved F or W. Size is omitted from some rows. Given values are once, few, many or a class for expanded clones.

abundance,v_gene,j_gene,CDR3aa
.,TRBV2,TRBJ1-6,CASSGGGISPLHF
.,TRBV24-1,TRBJ2-1,CATLDRGRSSYNEQFF
once,TRBV5-4,TRBJ1-2,CASSQRGGRGVGYTF
.,TRBV29-1,TRBJ1-2,CSVARQGQDGYTF
few,TRBV25-1,TRBJ1-6,CASSEYLGGGENSPLHF
few,TRBV9,TRBJ2-2,CASSFGGLDTGELFF
.,TRBV5-1,TRBJ1-1,CASSLVAVDTEAFF
.,TRBV7-3,TRBJ1-1,CASRLGQGAYTEAFF
.,TRBV3-1/TRBV3-2,TRBJ1-6,CASSPVLRDNSPLHF
.,TRBV19,TRBJ1-2,CASRVGAYGYTF
.,TRBV7-2,TRBJ1-3,CASSAGQGHSGNTIYF
.,TRBV4-1,TRBJ1-1,CASSDLGNTEAFF
.,TRBV11-2,TRBJ1-4,CASSSPPNRIRNEKLFF
.,TRBV5-5,TRBJ1-1,CASRRGGTGHDEAFF
.,TRBV24-1,TRBJ2-1,CATSGRFGAATEQFF
.,TRBV27,TRBJ1-3,CASSPSFSGNTIYF
.,TRBV7-8,TRBJ2-1,CASSLQSGTGSNEQFF
.,TRBV6-5,TRBJ2-3,CAEGDSGTDTQYF
.,TRBV5-5,TRBJ2-3,CASSLPSTDTQYF
few,TRBV4-3,TRBJ2-3,CASSQDGGVEGDTQYF
.,TRBV30,TRBJ2-1,CAWSVGKNEQFF
.,TRBV2,TRBJ1-5,CASLRDSLAAQHF
.,TRBV5-4,TRBJ2-5,CASSGSGRGETQYF